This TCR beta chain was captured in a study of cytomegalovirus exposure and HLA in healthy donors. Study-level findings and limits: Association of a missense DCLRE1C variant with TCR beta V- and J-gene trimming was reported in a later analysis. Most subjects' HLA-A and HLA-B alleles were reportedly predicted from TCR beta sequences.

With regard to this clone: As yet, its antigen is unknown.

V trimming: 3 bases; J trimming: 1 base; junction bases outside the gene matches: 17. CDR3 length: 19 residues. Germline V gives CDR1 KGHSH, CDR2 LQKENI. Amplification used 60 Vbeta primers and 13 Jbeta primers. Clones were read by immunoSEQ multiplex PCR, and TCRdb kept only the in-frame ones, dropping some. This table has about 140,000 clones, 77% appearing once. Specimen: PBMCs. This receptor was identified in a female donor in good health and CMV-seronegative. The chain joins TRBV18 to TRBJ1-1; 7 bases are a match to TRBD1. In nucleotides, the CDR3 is TGTGCCAGCTCACCCAACCTACTGCGACAGGGCTCGGAGAACACTGAAGCTTTCTTT. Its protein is CASSPNLLRQGSENTEAFF.